This TCR beta chain was documented in a study of T cell responses to AZD1222 COVID-19 vaccine (dated by TCRdb to the early 2020s). Study-wide context: Because spike-specific TCR depth and breadth did not differ between the two schedules, AZD1222 recipients who got a second dose at roughly 4 weeks were pooled with those who got a second dose at roughly 12 weeks. A total of 233 trial participants underwent TCR sequencing, of whom 207 received two doses of AZD1222 and some 26 received two doses of the MenACWY control vaccine. Trial participants were enrolled into age subgroups of 18-55, 56-69 and 70-plus years, which contained 148, 28 and 57 TCR-sequenced participants, respectively.

The research as a whole found: In the small 56-69-year group, the increase in depth fell short of significance, most likely because of low power. Participants were mostly white British, with more females than males. The authors suggested clonal diversity may have been underestimated. Reportedly, almost half of the unique spike-specific TCRs recognized epitopes lying outside the regions that are mutated in the B.1.351 and B.1.1.7 variants. Conclusions about previously exposed vaccinees were limited because only six AZD1222 recipients were SARS-CoV-2 seropositive at baseline. No day 14 peak-response samples were available, so repertoires were characterized only after the peak T cell response. After two AZD1222 doses, both the breadth and the depth of spike-specific TCRs were significantly higher than at day 0 and than in MenACWY recipients. The whole spike protein was spanned by vaccine-associated CD4 TCRs, and dominant responses were seen in regions 160-218 and 743-854.

This clone was seen just once. Its antigen is still unknown. No much larger clonotype is one base removed from it; base qualities were not supplied. Other DNA sequences in the same sample also yield this CDR3. Sample time point, as interpreted from the label and publication: baseline before first vaccination. Samples from vaccinated people were obtained from the UK trials COV001 and COV002, which included a single-blind randomized controlled phase 2/3 trial of AZD1222 (ChAdOx1 nCoV-19) in healthy adults. For TCRbeta chain sequencing, PBMC samples from trial participants were taken at day 0 and at day 28 after the second dose. The CDR3 regions of human TCRbeta chains were analyzed by immunosequencing. As for the authors' bioinformatics: Repertoire TCRs were checked for matches against a reference library of SARS-CoV-2-specific TCRs that had been generated using the MIRA antigen-specificity platform. Breadth was defined as the fraction of unique TCRs that were SARS-CoV-2-associated. Depth was defined as the fraction of total T cells that were SARS-CoV-2-associated. Using the MIRA data, each spike-specific TCR was mapped to the spike region that the TCR reacts to and placed in a CD4 or CD8 class. Log10-transformed breadth and depth values were compared by one-way ANOVA with Sidak's multiple comparisons tests. The table was pulled from immuneACCESS by TCRdb, which kept in-frame rearrangements only. Such tables lose some clones; where checked, under half of the loss comes from unresolved V genes, and the rest has no known cause. The V and J calls and clone size are taken from that table; D and trimming were inferred from the DNA. Here the sample has about 150,000 clones; about 93% occur a single time. The ten top clones hold under 6.5% of the sample.

The sample in question was peripheral blood, obtained on day 0 of AZD1222 vaccination. The origin of this receptor is an adult in good health.

The sequence in DNA is TGTGCCAGCAGCGTAGGAGCGGGAGGCACCTACGAGCAGTACTTC. The resulting protein is CASSVGAGGTYEQYF. This chain is built from TRBV9 and TRBJ2-7; 9 junctional bases match TRBD2. CDR1 and CDR2 (SGDLS, YYNGEE) derive from the germline V gene. CDR3 length: 15 amino acids, cysteine to phenylalanine. Just CDR3 DNA is preserved here, 45 bases in frame from base 1. V loses 0 bases at its end and J loses 2 bases; junction bases beyond the gene matches: 3.